These T cell receptor beta chains were read from a single sample in a study of cytomegalovirus exposure and HLA in healthy donors. Profiled with immunoSEQ multiplex PCR; TCRdb holds only in-frame clones, not every one. Among under 250,000 clones listed, more than 75% were seen once. The sample comprised PBMCs. The origin of the receptors is a man between 18 and 35 years old in good health and CMV-seropositive. Both conserved end residues are part of each CDR3. A D gene is named only where the DNA matches it firmly. The size field is filled for only some rows; it gives once, few, many or a size class.

j_call	d_call	clone_size	cdr3_length	v_call	cdr3_nt	cdr3_aa
TRBJ1-4	TRBD1	-	15	TRBV5-1	TGCGCCAGCAGCGAAGACAGGGGAACTAATGAAAAACTGTTTTTT	CASSEDRGTNEKLFF
TRBJ2-5	-	-	10	TRBV20-1	TGCAGTGCCGCCCAAGAGACCCAGTACTTC	CSAAQETQYF
TRBJ2-7	TRBD1	-	13	TRBV11-3	TGTGCCAGCAGCCCAGGACAGGGGGGGGAGCAGTACTTC	CASSPGQGGEQYF
TRBJ1-2	-	once	14	TRBV18	TGTGCCAGCTCACAAAGGTTGGGCAGTGCGGGCTACACCTTC	CASSQRLGSAGYTF
TRBJ2-7	-	-	14	TRBV4-3	TGCGCCAGCAGCCAGAGGGGGGCTCAAGGGAGGCAGTACTTC	CASSQRGAQGRQYF
TRBJ1-2	-	few	13	TRBV5-5	TGTGCCAGCAGCTTGGATCAGGGGAGCGGCTACACCTTC	CASSLDQGSGYTF
TRBJ1-1	-	-	13	TRBV6-5	TGTGCCAGCAGTTACGGTCGCAACACTGAAGCTTTCTTT	CASSYGRNTEAFF
TRBJ2-7	-	-	15	TRBV15	TGTGCCACCAGCAGGGGGACGGGAAGCTCCTACGAGCAGTACTTC	CATSRGTGSSYEQYF
TRBJ2-3	TRBD2	-	13	TRBV9	TGTGCCAGCAGCGTGGGACTAACAGATACGCAGTATTTT	CASSVGLTDTQYF
TRBJ1-1	-	-	17	TRBV28	TGTGCCAGCAGTCCTCGCTTGGGTGTGGGGGGCAACACTGAAGCTTTCTTT	CASSPRLGVGGNTEAFF
TRBJ1-2	-	-	14	TRBV4-2	TGTGCCAGCAGCCTCCGGGCCCCGGACTATGGCTACACCTTC	CASSLRAPDYGYTF
TRBJ2-5	-	-	12	TRBV6-6	TGTGCCAGCAGTTACTTTGGGGAGACCCAGTACTTC	CASSYFGETQYF
TRBJ1-4	-	-	13	TRBV29-1	TGCAGCGTTGAAGCCCTGGGAGGCGGAAAACTGTTTTTT	CSVEALGGGKLFF
TRBJ1-2	TRBD1	-	14	TRBV14	TGTGCCAGCAGAGGGGAGGGGGCCGGCTATGGCTACACCTTC	CASRGEGAGYGYTF
TRBJ2-5	-	-	17	TRBV27	TGTGCCAGCAGTTCCGGTTGGGGGGTGCCAAAGGAAGAGACCCAGTACTTC	CASSSGWGVPKEETQYF
TRBJ1-1	-	-	13	TRBV25-1	TGTGCCAGCAGTGCGGACCTAGGCGCTGAAGCTTTCTTT	CASSADLGAEAFF
TRBJ2-1	TRBD2	once	16	TRBV4-1	TGCGCCAGCAGATCCGCTGGGCGGGAGGGCGGCAGAGAGCAGTTCTTC	CASRSAGREGGREQFF
TRBJ1-1	TRBD1	-	15	TRBV5-1	TGCGCCAGCAGCTTGGAGACAGGGACGATGACTGAAGCTTTCTTT	CASSLETGTMTEAFF
TRBJ1-1	-	-	17	TRBV28	TGTGCCAGCAGTTCGGCTTCCCTGAGACGAGGGGGAGAAGGAGCTTTCTTT	CASSSASLRRGGEGAFF
TRBJ1-1	TRBD1	-	14	TRBV27	TGTGCCAGCAGTTCGACAGGGTGGGACACTGAAGCTTTCTTT	CASSSTGWDTEAFF
TRBJ2-7	-	-	14	TRBV7-9	TGTGCCAGCAGCTTGGTAATCGAGTCCTACGAGCAGTACTTC	CASSLVIESYEQYF
TRBJ2-7	TRBD1	-	14	TRBV18	TGTGCCAGCTCTTGGACAGGGACCTCCTACGAGCAGTACTTC	CASSWTGTSYEQYF
TRBJ2-3	TRBD2	-	15	TRBV5-1	TGCGCCAGCAGCTTGACGGGAGGGAGCACAGATACGCAGTATTTT	CASSLTGGSTDTQYF
TRBJ1-1	TRBD1	-	14	TRBV2	TGTGCCAGCAGGAAAGACAGGGGGAACACTGAAGCTTTCTTT	CASRKDRGNTEAFF
TRBJ1-4	TRBD1	-	18	TRBV28	TGTGCCAGCAGTTCGTCCGGGACAGGGTTGATGGTTAGTGAAAAACTGTTTTTT	CASSSSGTGLMVSEKLFF
TRBJ2-7	TRBD2	few	14	TRBV6-5	TGTGCCAGCAGTTACGGACTAGCGACGCGCGAGCAGTACTTC	CASSYGLATREQYF
TRBJ1-2	TRBD1	-	14	TRBV28	TGTGCCAGCAGTTCGGGACAGGGGACATATGGCTACACCTTC	CASSSGQGTYGYTF
TRBJ1-2	-	-	16	TRBV6-5	TGTGCCAGCAGTTACTGGGGTAGGACAGAAAAGGAAGGCTACACCTTC	CASSYWGRTEKEGYTF
TRBJ2-5	-	-	16	TRBV29-1	TGCAGCGTTCTCTCCAAGATGATGGGACACCAAGAGACCCAGTACTTC	CSVLSKMMGHQETQYF
TRBJ2-2	-	-	13	TRBV30	TGTGCCTGGAGTGTATTCCGGGACAGGGAGCTGTTTTTT	CAWSVFRDRELFF
TRBJ2-3	TRBD2	-	17	TRBV25-1	TGTGCCAGCAGTGAATACATTGCCGCGGGGGTCGCAGATACGCAGTATTTT	CASSEYIAAGVADTQYF
TRBJ1-2	-	-	16	TRBV4-1	TGCGCCAGCAGCCAAGGATTAACGCGGGGAGGGCTTGGCTACACCTTC	CASSQGLTRGGLGYTF
TRBJ1-1	-	-	11	TRBV2	TGTGCCACTCAGGGGAACACTGAAGCTTTCTTT	CATQGNTEAFF
TRBJ2-5	-	-	12	TRBV29-1	TGCAGCGTTGTACCCGGTGGAGAGACCCAGTACTTC	CSVVPGGETQYF
TRBJ2-3	-	once	13	TRBV25-1	TGTGCCAGCAGTGAACAGGCGGCAGATACGCAGTATTTT	CASSEQAADTQYF
TRBJ2-1	TRBD2	-	15	TRBV5-4	TGTGCCAGCAGTTTCGGACTAGCGCCTTACAATGAGCAGTTCTTC	CASSFGLAPYNEQFF
TRBJ1-5	-	-	16	TRBV2	TGTGCCAGCAGCGGCGAGGTGGCTGCTTACAATCAGCCCCAGCATTTT	CASSGEVAAYNQPQHF
TRBJ2-7	-	-	15	TRBV4-2	TGTGCCAGCAGCCAAGAAACAGGGTCCTCCTACGAGCAGTACTTC	CASSQETGSSYEQYF
TRBJ1-2	TRBD1	-	12	TRBV6-1	TGTGCCAGCAGGGACAGGGATTATGGCTACACCTTC	CASRDRDYGYTF
TRBJ2-3	TRBD2	-	15	TRBV10-2	TGCGCCAGCAGTGAGCTAGCGGGAAGCACAGATACGCAGTATTTT	CASSELAGSTDTQYF
TRBJ2-7	-	-	15	TRBV14	TGTGCCAGCAGCCAAGATCCTGGTTACTCCTACGAGCAGTACTTC	CASSQDPGYSYEQYF
TRBJ2-7	-	-	12	TRBV10-3	TGTGCCATCAGGGAGACAGGATACGAGCAGTACTTC	CAIRETGYEQYF
TRBJ2-7	TRBD1	-	15	TRBV9	TGTGCCAGCAGCGTAGGGTGGGGACAGACCTACGAGCAGTACTTC	CASSVGWGQTYEQYF
TRBJ1-2	-	-	17	TRBV5-6	TGTGCCAGCAGCCCCGGGGTCGGGACCCTTGGGGTCTATGGCTACACCTTC	CASSPGVGTLGVYGYTF
TRBJ2-3	-	-	15	TRBV6-6	TGTGCCAGCAGTTACTCGTCCGGGGGCACAGATACGCAGTATTTT	CASSYSSGGTDTQYF
TRBJ1-1	-	-	14	TRBV5-1	TGCGCCAGCAGCCCGCTAAAGGGGCGGACTGAAGCTTTCTTT	CASSPLKGRTEAFF
TRBJ2-5	TRBD2	-	16	TRBV28	TGTGCCGGTAGCCCGGGACTAGCGGGAGGGCGGGAGACCCAGTACTTC	CAGSPGLAGGRETQYF
TRBJ2-7	TRBD2	once	16	TRBV5-6	TGTGCCAGCAGCGAACAACTAGCGGTAAGCTCCTACGAGCAGTACTTC	CASSEQLAVSSYEQYF
TRBJ1-2	TRBD1	few	12	TRBV29-1	TGCAGCGTCCTACAGGGGGCACTGGGCTACACCTTC	CSVLQGALGYTF
TRBJ1-3	-	many	14	TRBV2	TGTGCCACCAAGCCAGGGTCCGGTGGAAACACCATATATTTT	CATKPGSGGNTIYF
TRBJ2-7	TRBD1	-	16	TRBV6-1	TGTGCCAGCAGTGACGAGGGGGCTACCGGGACATCCGAGCAGTACTTC	CASSDEGATGTSEQYF